Detailed here is one T cell receptor (beta chain). This sample was included in a study of blood T cells in healthy people across ages. Looking at the study overall: There was about one barcoded beta molecule captured by template switching per two T cells.

The total RNA that was extracted per sample amounted to at least 5.5 micrograms. A second PCR of 7 to 11 cycles used a sample-barcoded 5' primer and a J-beta primer mix. MiXCR, run by TCRdb on the 5' RACE reads, gives a single entry per CDR3 protein. The sample shows hundreds of thousands of distinct CDR3 sequences, around 38% of them seen only once. This receptor was taken from a man older than 75 in good health. Sequencing was performed on blood.

The CDR3: CASSLHSGSRETQYF. DNA of the CDR3: TGTGCCAGCAGCTTACATAGCGGGAGTCGAGAGACCCAGTACTTC. The chain recombines TRBV7-2 with TRBJ2-5; 9 bases line up with TRBD2. The trim removed 2 bases at V and 4 bases at J, leaving 5 bases unmatched. CDR1 SGHTA and CDR2 FQGNSA come from the germline V gene. The CDR3 runs 15 residues.